One sample yielded the 15 T cell receptor beta chains listed below, sequenced in a study of blood T cells in healthy people across ages. Through a sample-barcoded 5' primer and a J-beta primer mix, a second PCR was run for roughly 6 to 11 cycles. TCRdb itself ran the 5' RACE reads through MiXCR, one entry per CDR3 protein. Found here are 800,000 to 950,000 distinct CDR3 sequences, 30% to 45% of them singletons; the top ten hold 10% to 15%. Specimen: blood. These receptors were collected from a man younger than 30 in good health.

This clonotype has only a few counts. The chain employs TRBV20-1 and TRBJ2-3; 12 bases align to TRBD1. Germline trimming cut 6 bases from V and 0 bases from J; bases unmatched to any gene: 10. The germline V gene has CDR1 DFQATT and CDR2 SNEGSKA (reference sequence). The CDR3 totals 17 residues. CDR3 in amino acids: CSAEGQGASRSTDTQYF. The CDR3 bases are TGCAGTGCCGAGGGACAGGGGGCCTCTAGGAGCACAGATACGCAGTATTTT.

Only a few counts were recorded for this clonotype. The rearrangement links TRBV7-2 to TRBJ1-6; 10 bases fit TRBD1. V trimming: 5 bases; J trimming: 3 bases; junction bases outside the gene matches: 4. There are 16 residues in the CDR3. CDR1 and CDR2 (germline): SGHTA, FQGNSA. Here the CDR3 reads CASSMGQGLYNSPLHF. For the CDR3, the DNA is TGTGCCAGCAGCATGGGACAGGGGCTCTATAATTCACCCCTCCACTTT.

This chain connects TRBV10-2 to TRBJ1-1; 8 bases agree with TRBD1. With V trimmed by 8 bases and J by 5 bases, 4 bases remained unmatched. Germline V gives CDR1 WSHSY, CDR2 SAAADI. The length of the CDR3 is 12 residues. CDR3: CASADRETEAFF. The CDR3 region has the DNA TGCGCCAGCGCGGACAGGGAGACTGAAGCTTTCTTT.

The chain is built from TRBV27 and TRBJ2-5, with D unclear. V lost 6 bases, J lost 2 bases, and 13 bases lay in between. The CDR3 loop spans 14 amino acids. Germline V gene data show CDR1 as MNHEY and CDR2 as SMNVEV (reference sequence). CDR3 loop: CASSPQTSQETQYF. The DNA for the CDR3 is TGTGCCAGCAGCCCACAAACCTCTCAAGAGACCCAGTACTTC.

Ten or more counts support this clonotype. The chain carries TRBV9 and TRBJ2-3; D might be TRBD1 or TRBD2, each matching 5 bases. Germline-derived CDR1 and CDR2 are SGDLS and YYNGEE. The ends were cut back, 3 bases at V and 5 bases at J, with 10 bases in the middle. There are 13 residues in the CDR3. The CDR3 protein is CASSDPGRDTQYF. CDR3 nucleotide sequence: TGTGCCAGCAGCGATCCGGGACGAGATACGCAGTATTTT.

This sequence joins TRBV7-2 and TRBJ2-3, with 8 bases that match TRBD2. The CDR3 is made up of 16 amino acids. Germline CDR1 is SGHTA and CDR2 is FQGNSA. V was clipped by 1 base and J by 4 bases; unmatched bases: 7. DNA of the CDR3: TGTGCCAGCAGCTTAGGTGCGGGGGGATGGTCAGATACGCAGTATTTT. This gives the protein CASSLGAGGWSDTQYF.

In this sample, this clonotype turned up a few times. V is TRBV15 and J is TRBJ1-4; no reliable D call. The germline V and J ends were trimmed by 0 bases and 5 bases, with 10 bases remaining between them. CDR1 and CDR2 (germline): LNHNV, YYDKDF (reference sequence). The CDR3 consists of 15 residues. In DNA, the CDR3 is TGTGCCACCAGCAGAGAGAGAAAAAGGAATGAAAAACTGTTTTTT. Translated, it gives CATSRERKRNEKLFF.

This clonotype came up a few times. This chain links TRBV2 with TRBJ2-3, with D tentatively TRBD2 (6 bases). This CDR3 spans 14 amino acids. Trimming stripped 6 bases from V and 3 bases from J, with 13 bases between. The germline V gene has CDR1 SNHLY and CDR2 FYNNEI. CDR3 bases: TGTGCCAGCAGGTCCCGGCGGGGTACAGATACGCAGTATTTT. This encodes CASRSRRGTDTQYF.

This clonotype was seen a handful of times. V and J are TRBV25-1 and TRBJ2-5; a possible D gene is TRBD2 (7 bases). The germline V gene encodes CDR1 MGHDK and CDR2 SYGVNS. Trimming took 1 base from V and 5 from J, leaving 20 bases between them. This CDR3 has 17 amino acids. This CDR3 reads CASSEWGGQSLGETQYF. The DNA of the CDR3 is TGTGCCAGCAGTGAATGGGGGGGCCAGAGTTTGGGTGAGACCCAGTACTTC.

Worth noting for this clonotype: The junction differs from germline at one of its ends, possibly a read error. This chain uses TRBV6-6 with TRBJ2-7; D unresolved. The J call is doubtful: the DNA matches TRBJ2-5 better. Germline-derived CDR1 and CDR2 are MNHNY and SVGAGI (reference sequence). The CDR3 sequence is 13 residues long. The CDR3 bases are TGTGCCAGCAGTGACTCGTTGCTAGAGACCCAGTACTTC. It translates to CASSDSLLETQYF.

In its sample, this clonotype was seen a few times. This chain joins TRBV10-3 and TRBJ2-7; 7 bases align to TRBD1. The CDR3 length is 14 residues. Looked up from germline, CDR1 is ENHRY and CDR2 is SYGVKD. With V trimmed by 4 bases and J by 2 bases, 5 bases remained unmatched. CDR3 DNA sequence: TGTGCCATCAGTGTTAAGGACAGGCCCTACGAGCAGTACTTC. Its protein product is CAISVKDRPYEQYF.

Worth noting for this clonotype: Relative to the germline gene, one junction end is altered; a read error may explain this. The J gene is TRBJ2-1, the V gene TRBV4-2, with D possibly TRBD1 on 5 matching bases. The CDR3 has 15 residues. Germline V lookup: CDR1 LGHNA, CDR2 YNFKEQ. CDR3 sequence: CASSQDRSQDKEQFF. CDR3 bases: TGTGCCAGCAGCCAAGATAGAAGTCAGGACAAAGAGCAGTTCTTC.

This clonotype was observed at least ten times. J is TRBJ2-1 and V is TRBV12-3 or TRBV12-4; unclear D gene. The V and J ends lost 3 bases and 7 bases respectively, with 4 bases between them. This CDR3 is built from 11 residues. As DNA, the CDR3 is TGTGCCAGCAGTTTTGAAAATGAGCAGTTCTTC. Its protein product is CASSFENEQFF.

With respect to this clonotype: A much larger clone lies a single base off, so this may be a read error. The chain combines TRBV27 with TRBJ2-5; TRBD1 matches 7 bases. The CDR3 has 18 residues. The V gene's germline CDR1 is MNHEY and CDR2 SMNVEV (reference sequence). Trimming at V came to 5 bases and at J to 0 bases, leaving 15 bases not matched to a gene. CDR3 nucleotide sequence: TGTGCCAGCAGTCCCCGGGACAGTTGGGGACGGTACCAAGAGACCCAGTACTTC. Residues: CASSPRDSWGRYQETQYF.

The chain has TRBV5-1 and TRBJ1-1; tentatively, D is TRBD1 (5 bases). Germline V gene lookup returns CDR1 SGHRS and CDR2 YFSETQ. The CDR3 has 14 residues. Trimming left V 3 bases short and J 3 bases short, with 12 bases between. CDR3 nucleotide sequence: TGCGCCAGCAGCTCGGGGGGAGGGGACACTGAAGCTTTCTTT. It yields the protein CASSSGGGDTEAFF.